This TCR beta chain originates from a study of blood T cells in healthy people across ages. The J segment lost 3 bases and the V segment lost 6 bases, leaving 13 bases of the junction unmatched. The germline V gene encodes CDR1 DFQATT and CDR2 SNEGSKA (reference sequence). The CDR3 runs 16 residues. For the second PCR, which ran for about 7 to 12 cycles, a sample-barcoded 5' primer and a J-beta primer mix were used. TCRdb reanalysed the 5' RACE reads using MiXCR and keeps one entry per CDR3 protein. In the table there are 1.5 million or so distinct CDR3 sequences, about 45% of which are singletons. Study-wide points: Possibly confounding the expanded clonotype changes was the fact that donor CMV status was unknown. Long-lived donors had more naive CD4+ cells and higher diversity than aged donors.

With respect to this clonotype: Its cognate antigen is unknown.

Donors were systemically healthy Caucasian individuals from Russia aged about 6 to 90 years. Each donor supplied approximately 10 milliliters of peripheral blood. V usage is TRBV20-1 and J usage is TRBJ2-4, with 8 bases fitting TRBD2. The sequenced sample was blood. The receptor was derived from a woman aged 18-30 years in good health. CDR3 bases: TGCAGTGCAATCCAAGGGAGCGGGGGCAACAAAAACATTCAGTACTTC. Its protein product is CSAIQGSGGNKNIQYF.